The 6 T cell receptor beta chains reported below all come from one sample, sequenced in a study of T cells after yellow fever vaccination. TCRdb re-called the 5' RACE reads through MiXCR, storing one row per CDR3 protein. The sample contains fewer than 450,000 distinct CDR3 sequences, around 8.1% of which appear only once. The specimen comprised PBMCs, sampled about 49 days after the first yellow fever vaccination. Source of these receptors: a man aged 18 to 35 who received the YFV17D yellow fever vaccine.

Only a few counts were recorded for this clonotype. This chain uses TRBV29-1 with TRBJ2-5; 7 nucleotides match TRBD2. V lost 1 base and J lost 1; bases outside the gene matches: 6. This CDR3 has 15 residues. The germline gives CDR1 SQVTM, CDR2 ANQGSEA. In nucleotides, the CDR3 is TGCAGCGTTGAAGTGGGGCTAGCGGTCCAAGAGACCCAGTACTTC. It codes for CSVEVGLAVQETQYF.

The rearrangement links TRBV7-8 to TRBJ1-5; possible D gene TRBD1, 5 bases. Per germline, CDR1 SGHVS and CDR2 FQNEAQ. This CDR3 has 15 amino acids. V gave up 5 bases and J gave up 7 bases, with 18 bases separating them. The CDR3 DNA is TGTGCCAGCAGCCCCGCCGCAGGGAACGGCCAGCCCCAGCATTTT. Translation gives CASSPAAGNGQPQHF.

Ten or more counts support this clonotype. This chain connects TRBV10-3 to TRBJ2-3; D call uncertain. The CDR3 runs to 12 residues. The V gene lost 10 bases and the J gene lost 5 bases, with 13 bases spanning the gap. In germline, CDR1 is ENHRY, CDR2 SYGVKD. The CDR3 here is CATSPGVDTQYF. CDR3 nucleotide sequence: TGTGCCACCTCTCCGGGTGTAGATACGCAGTATTTT.

Only a few counts were recorded for this clonotype. The chain links TRBV6-5 to TRBJ2-4; perhaps D is TRBD1 or TRBD2 (5 bases each). The V gene lost 4 bases and the J gene lost 1 base, with 14 bases spanning the gap. The V gene's germline CDR1 is MNHEY and CDR2 SVGAGI. The CDR3 spans 16 residues. In DNA form, the CDR3 reads TGTGCCAGCAGTTCCCCGGGGCGTTTGGCCAAAAACATTCAGTACTTC. Amino acid sequence: CASSSPGRLAKNIQYF.

The CDR3 DNA is TGTGCCAGCAGCTACCAGGGGGGAAATTCACCCCTCCACTTT. Translated, it gives CASSYQGGNSPLHF. The V gene is TRBV7-3, the J gene TRBJ1-6; 7 bases line up with TRBD1. V shed 4 bases, J shed 7 bases, and the junction held 4 bases outside the gene matches. The CDR3 spans 14 residues. CDR1 is SGHTA, CDR2 FQGTGA, per germline.

This clonotype came up many times. The V gene is TRBV7-2, the J gene TRBJ1-1; D uncertain. Germline CDR1 reads SGHTA; CDR2 reads FQGNSA. The CDR3 is 13 amino acids. Trimming shortened V by 6 bases and J by 0 bases, and 8 bases separated the two germline ends. DNA for the CDR3: TGTGCCAGCAGTTTTTTCTTGAACACTGAAGCTTTCTTT. Its translation is CASSFFLNTEAFF.